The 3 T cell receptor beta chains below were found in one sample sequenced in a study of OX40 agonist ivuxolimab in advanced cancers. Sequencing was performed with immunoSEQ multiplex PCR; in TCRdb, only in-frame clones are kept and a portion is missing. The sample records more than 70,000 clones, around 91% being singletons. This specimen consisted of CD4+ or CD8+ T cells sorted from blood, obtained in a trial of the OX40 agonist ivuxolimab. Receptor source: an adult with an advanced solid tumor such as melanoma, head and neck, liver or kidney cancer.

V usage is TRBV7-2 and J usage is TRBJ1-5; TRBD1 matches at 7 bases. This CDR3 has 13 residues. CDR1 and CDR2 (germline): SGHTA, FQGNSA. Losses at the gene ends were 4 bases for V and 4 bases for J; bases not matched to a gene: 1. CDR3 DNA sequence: TGTGCCAGCAGCTACAGGGGAAATCAGCCCCAGCATTTT. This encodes CASSYRGNQPQHF.

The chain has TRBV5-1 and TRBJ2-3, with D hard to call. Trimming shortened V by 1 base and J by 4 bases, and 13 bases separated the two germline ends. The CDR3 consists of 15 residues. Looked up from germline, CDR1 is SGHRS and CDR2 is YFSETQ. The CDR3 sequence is CASSLLAGRPDTQYF. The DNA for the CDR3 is TGCGCCAGCAGCTTGTTGGCAGGTAGGCCAGATACGCAGTATTTT.

The CDR3 DNA reads as TGCGCCAGCAGCTCGGGACTAGCGGGAGGGCCGTGGGACAATGAGCAGTTCTTC. This codes for CASSSGLAGGPWDNEQFF. This chain connects TRBV5-1 to TRBJ2-1, with 16 bases aligning to TRBD2. The CDR3 covers 18 residues. Per the germline V gene, CDR1 is SGHRS and CDR2 is YFSETQ. V gave up 3 bases and J gave up 5 bases; unmatched junction bases: 8.